Listed here are 16 T cell receptor beta chains from one sample, sequenced in a study of blood T cell repertoires in COVID-19. Profiling relied on immunoSEQ multiplex PCR, and the TCRdb table lists in-frame clones only, not all of them. The data contain around 270,000 clones, 91% of them seen just once; the ten biggest clones take up about 2.5%. The specimen was peripheral blood. The receptors shown here come from a person under 35 with COVID-19, enrolled during active disease.

The V call is TRBV29-1, the J call TRBJ2-7; TRBD1 might be the D (6 bases). V was clipped by 5 bases and J by 1 base, with 9 bases between them. Germline V gives CDR1 SQVTM, CDR2 ANQGSEA. The CDR3 spans 12 residues. The CDR3 DNA sequence: TGCAGCGTTTTGACAGGTTCCTACGAGCAGTACTTC. Translating it yields CSVLTGSYEQYF.

V is TRBV11-3 and J is TRBJ2-3, with 7 bases that match TRBD1. From germline, CDR1 is SGHNT and CDR2 YENEEA. The trim removed 1 base at V and 6 bases at J, leaving 4 bases unmatched. The CDR3 has 14 residues. The DNA of the CDR3 is TGTGCCAGCAGCTTAGGGACAGGTTCGGATACGCAGTATTTT. Translation: CASSLGTGSDTQYF.

The V and J genes are TRBV19 and TRBJ2-4; 9 nucleotides line up with TRBD1. The CDR3 has 19 amino acids. Trimming cost V 6 bases and J 1 base; bases outside gene matches: 16. Germline assignment: CDR1 LNHDA and CDR2 SQIVND (reference sequence). CDR3 protein: CASSRDREKPGRAKNIQYF. CDR3 DNA sequence: TGTGCCAGTAGCCGGGACAGGGAGAAACCGGGTCGGGCCAAAAACATTCAGTACTTC.

The chain recombines TRBV7-6 with TRBJ2-5; 7 nucleotides align to TRBD1. This CDR3 has 16 residues. V trimming: 5 bases; J trimming: 3 bases; junction bases outside the gene matches: 12. CDR1 and CDR2 from the germline V gene are SGHVS and FNYEAQ. CDR3: CASSLPWARGKETQYF. The DNA of the CDR3 is TGTGCCAGCAGCCTCCCCTGGGCCAGGGGGAAAGAGACCCAGTACTTC.

V is TRBV7-9 and J is TRBJ1-6, with 8 bases identical to TRBD1. This CDR3 region has 16 residues. Germline CDR1 SEHNR, CDR2 FQNEAQ (reference sequence). V was clipped by 4 bases and J by 7 bases; unmatched bases: 9. CDR3 loop: CASSSSPGQANSPLHF. DNA for the CDR3: TGTGCCAGCAGCTCTAGTCCGGGACAGGCAAATTCACCCCTCCACTTT.

The V and J genes are TRBV6-1 and TRBJ2-7; 9 nucleotides line up with TRBD2. The germline gives CDR1 MNHNS, CDR2 SASEGT. The CDR3 runs 18 residues. V dropped 4 bases and J dropped 4; count of bases not matched to a gene: 17. CDR3 coding DNA: TGTGCCAGCAGTGCTAGTCAATACCTTAGCGGGAGATTGTACGAGCAGTACTTC. Amino acid sequence: CASSASQYLSGRLYEQYF.

The chain links TRBV7-2 to TRBJ2-3; TRBD2 is a possible D gene (5 bases). The germline gives CDR1 SGHTA, CDR2 FQGNSA. This CDR3 has 14 amino acids. Trimming removed 7 bases from V and 0 bases from J, with 11 bases in between. The DNA of the CDR3 is TGTGCCAGCATAAGGGCGGGTAGCACAGATACGCAGTATTTT. This gives the protein CASIRAGSTDTQYF.

The chain employs TRBV6-5 and TRBJ2-7, with 11 bases that match TRBD1. Germline-derived CDR1 and CDR2 are MNHEY and SVGAGI. The CDR3 consists of 15 residues. V gave up 7 bases and J gave up 4 bases; unmatched junction bases: 9. The CDR3 DNA sequence: TGTGCCAGCAAATACGGACAGGGGGCGTGGTACGAGCAGTACTTC. Its protein is CASKYGQGAWYEQYF.

The rearrangement joins TRBV7-9 to TRBJ2-6; the match to TRBD1 covers 8 bases. Trimming at V came to 5 bases and at J to 0 bases, leaving 12 bases not matched to a gene. Germline-derived CDR1 and CDR2 are SEHNR and FQNEAQ (reference sequence). This CDR3 comprises 19 residues. The CDR3 DNA sequence: TGTGCCAGCAGCCTAAGCCCAGGGGGCGTTAGCTCTGGGGCCAACGTCCTGACTTTC. Amino acids: CASSLSPGGVSSGANVLTF.

The chain has TRBV5-1 and TRBJ2-1; TRBD2 matches 8 bases. The ends lost 4 bases at V and 4 bases at J; junction bases unmatched: 10. This CDR3 contains 16 residues. Germline V lookup: CDR1 SGHRS, CDR2 YFSETQ. CDR3 sequence: CASSGFRGRTYNEQFF. CDR3 nucleotide sequence: TGCGCCAGCAGCGGCTTTCGCGGGAGGACATACAATGAGCAGTTCTTC.

The chain joins TRBV24-1 to TRBJ2-5; 13 bases are a match to TRBD2. The CDR3 consists of 17 residues. V dropped 0 bases and J dropped 2; count of bases not matched to a gene: 2. Per germline, CDR1 KGHDR and CDR2 SFDVKD. The CDR3 nucleotides read TGTGCCACCAGTGATTTGGGGGGACTAGCGGGACAAGAGACCCAGTACTTC. This gives the protein CATSDLGGLAGQETQYF.

The chain combines TRBV9 with TRBJ2-5; 8 bases match TRBD2. The CDR3 totals 14 residues. Germline V gene data show CDR1 as SGDLS and CDR2 as YYNGEE. J lost 4 bases, V lost 1 base, and 3 bases had no gene match. CDR3 nucleotides: TGTGCCAGCAGCGTAAGCGGGAGTGGAGAGACCCAGTACTTC. This sequence encodes CASSVSGSGETQYF.

The V and J genes are TRBV9 and TRBJ2-1, with D possibly being TRBD2 (6 bases). This CDR3 contains 14 residues. Trimming left V 4 bases short and J 4 bases short, with 12 bases between. The V gene's germline CDR1 is SGDLS and CDR2 YYNGEE. The CDR3 region is CASSLSGSYNEQFF. As DNA, the CDR3 is TGTGCCAGCAGCCTTAGCGGAAGTTACAATGAGCAGTTCTTC. The complete variable domain, with remaining parts taken from reference TRBV9 and TRBJ2-1, reads DSGVTQTPKHLITATGQRVTLRCSPRSGDLSVYWYQQSLDQGLQFLIQYYNGEERAKGNILERFSAQQFPDLHSELNLSSLELGDSALYFCASSLSGSYNEQFFGPGTRLTVL.

This sequence joins TRBV14 and TRBJ2-3; 8 nucleotides line up with TRBD1. CDR1 is SGHDN and CDR2 is FVKESK in the germline V gene. V was clipped by 1 base and J by 15 bases; unmatched bases: 6. The CDR3 contains 12 residues. CDR3 DNA: TGTGCCAGCAGCCAAGGACAGGGGAAAATATATTTT. Protein product: CASSQGQGKIYF.

J is TRBJ2-1 and V is TRBV19; tentative D call: TRBD2 (6 bases). Deletions cut 6 bases from V and 0 bases from J, with 18 bases between. The germline V gene encodes CDR1 LNHDA and CDR2 SQIVND (reference sequence). This CDR3 has 17 residues. The CDR3 nucleotides are TGTGCCAGTAGCACCTTTGGAGGGCGGCACTCCTACAATGAGCAGTTCTTC. Its protein product is CASSTFGGRHSYNEQFF.

The CDR3 DNA sequence: TGTGCCATCAGTGATCCGGCAGGGGTGGACACTGAAGCTTTCTTT. Translating it yields CAISDPAGVDTEAFF. V is TRBV10-3 and J is TRBJ1-1; tentative D call: TRBD1 (6 bases). The germline V gene has CDR1 ENHRY and CDR2 SYGVKD. This CDR3 comprises 15 residues. With 3 bases removed from V and 3 bases from J, the gap between germline ends came to 14 bases.